The text below deals with one TCR beta chain. The germline gives CDR1 DFQATT, CDR2 SNEGSKA (reference sequence). There are 13 residues in the CDR3. V was trimmed by 5 bases and J by 6 bases, leaving 14 bases between them. The patients, who ranged from 18 to 65 in age, presented with newly diagnosed hyperthyroidism lasting under 2 months. This sample is part of a study of T cells in Graves' hyperthyroidism and ophthalmopathy. Amplified TCR beta CDR3 regions derived from RNA transcripts. An initial round of RT-PCR targeting the TCR CDR3 relied on the HTBI primer set. A single record per CDR3 protein comes from TCRdb applying MiXCR to the multiplex PCR reads. The sample carries 300,000 or so distinct CDR3 sequences, approximately 17% recorded once.

The rearrangement uses TRBV20-1 and TRBJ2-4; D is perhaps TRBD1 or TRBD2 (5 bases each). The TCR comes from a man aged 25 to 40 with Graves' hyperthyroidism. The sequencing sample was made of blood. In nucleotides, the CDR3 is TGCAGTGCTCGAACGGGACCTCGAAACATTCAGTACTTC. Protein sequence: CSARTGPRNIQYF.